This T cell receptor (beta chain) was sequenced during a study of blood T cell repertoires in COVID-19. Study overall: Italy, Spain and the United States were the sources of the convalescent and acute COVID-19 samples.

The authors' processing: Amplifying reference gene primers gave estimates of nucleated cell counts. Method: immunoSEQ multiplex PCR; TCRdb's copy keeps in-frame clones and lacks some. For V, J and clone size, that table is used; D and trimming come from the DNA. The table has 200,000 to 300,000 clones, approximately 90% seen once. Source material: peripheral blood. The sequence was obtained from a woman between 40 and 55 years old with acute or convalescent COVID-19.

The CDR3 protein is CASSLRTGGEYGGYTF. Written as DNA, the CDR3 is TGCGCCAGCAGCTTACGGACAGGGGGGGAGTATGGTGGCTACACCTTC. The chain has TRBV5-1 and TRBJ1-2; 10 bases agree with TRBD1. The length of the CDR3 is 16 residues. Trimming at V came to 2 bases and at J to 7 bases, leaving 11 bases not matched to a gene. Germline-derived CDR1 and CDR2 are SGHRS and YFSETQ.